The rows below give T cell receptor beta chains drawn from one sample of a study of shared clonotypes between healthy human individuals. Using immunoSEQ multiplex PCR, the repertoire was profiled, and TCRdb retains in-frame clones only, with some absent. Of roughly 2,500,000 clones in the sample, under 95% were seen once. The sample was naive CD4+ T cells from PBMCs. The receptors originated from a young man in good health. Some clones in this sample may be carry-over from other donors' samples. The CDR3 runs from the conserved cysteine through the conserved F or W. The D gene is left open where the match is weak. Some rows mark clone size as missing; the rest say once, few, many or name a class of expanded clone.

J: TRBJ1-2
V: TRBV30
size: NA
D: TRBD1
DNA: TGTGCCTCCACCCGGGACAGTTCTAACTATGGCTACACCTTC
CDR3: CASTRDSSNYGYTF

J: TRBJ2-7
V: TRBV7-2
size: NA
D: NA
DNA: TGTGCCAGCAGCTTAGGGGCAGGGCCGTCCTACGAGCAGTACTTC
CDR3: CASSLGAGPSYEQYF

J: TRBJ2-1
V: TRBV7-3
size: once
D: TRBD2
DNA: TGTGCCAGCAGCTCAGGGCTAGCGGTATACAATGAGCAGTTCTTC
CDR3: CASSSGLAVYNEQFF

J: TRBJ2-3
V: TRBV19
size: NA
D: TRBD2
DNA: TGTGCCAGTAGTATAGTAGCGGGATCAACAGATACGCAGTATTTT
CDR3: CASSIVAGSTDTQYF

J: TRBJ1-1
V: TRBV4-3
size: NA
D: NA
DNA: TGCGCCAGCAGCCAAGATCGCGGTGATGGCACTGAAGCTTTCTTT
CDR3: CASSQDRGDGTEAFF

J: TRBJ1-2
V: TRBV19
size: NA
D: NA
DNA: TGTGCCAGTAGTATAAAAGGTGACAGAGACTACACCTTC
CDR3: CASSIKGDRDYTF

J: TRBJ2-7
V: TRBV15
size: NA
D: TRBD1
DNA: TGTGCCACCAGCACCGCCGGGACAGGGAAAATCGAGCAGTACTTC
CDR3: CATSTAGTGKIEQYF

J: TRBJ1-3
V: TRBV15
size: NA
D: NA
DNA: TGTGCCACCAGCAGAGAGGTCAACTCATTAAACTCTGGAAACACCATATATTTT
CDR3: CATSREVNSLNSGNTIYF

J: TRBJ1-4
V: TRBV9
size: NA
D: NA
DNA: TGTGCCAGCAGCGGTGGGACACCCGGAACTAATGAAAAACTGTTTTTT
CDR3: CASSGGTPGTNEKLFF

J: TRBJ2-1
V: TRBV5-1
size: NA
D: TRBD2
DNA: TGCGCCAGCAGCTCTACTAGCGGTAATTACAATGAGCAGTTCTTC
CDR3: CASSSTSGNYNEQFF

J: TRBJ2-7
V: TRBV5-6
size: NA
D: NA
DNA: TGTGCCAGCAGCCTCGGAGGGCGAGAGCAGTACTTC
CDR3: CASSLGGREQYF

J: TRBJ2-7
V: TRBV19
size: once
D: TRBD2
DNA: TGTGCCAGTAGCGGGAGGGCCGGAGACGAGCAGTACTTC
CDR3: CASSGRAGDEQYF

J: TRBJ2-3
V: TRBV29-1
size: NA
D: NA
DNA: TGCAGCGTTGTGGTTAGAGATACGCAGTATTTT
CDR3: CSVVVRDTQYF

J: TRBJ1-2
V: TRBV28
size: NA
D: TRBD1
DNA: TGTGCCAGCAGTTTATTAATGACAGGGAGCTATGGCTACACCTTC
CDR3: CASSLLMTGSYGYTF

J: TRBJ2-7
V: TRBV28
size: once
D: NA
DNA: TGTGCCAGCAGTTTTCTATGGCCCTACGAGCAGTACTTC
CDR3: CASSFLWPYEQYF

J: TRBJ1-3
V: TRBV18
size: few
D: NA
DNA: TGTGCCAGCTCACGGGACCAACCGGCCTCTGGAAACACCATATATTTT
CDR3: CASSRDQPASGNTIYF

J: TRBJ2-5
V: TRBV5-6
size: once
D: TRBD2
DNA: TGTGCCAGCAGCTTGGTAGCGGGAGGCCCAGGTACCCAGTACTTC
CDR3: CASSLVAGGPGTQYF

J: TRBJ2-7
V: TRBV4-1
size: NA
D: NA
DNA: TGCGCCAGCAGCCCTCTAGCTCGCGGCTCCTACGAGCAGTACTTC
CDR3: CASSPLARGSYEQYF

J: TRBJ1-2
V: TRBV5-1
size: NA
D: TRBD1
DNA: TGCGCCAGCAGCTTGACGGGACAGAGCTATGGCTACACCTTC
CDR3: CASSLTGQSYGYTF

J: TRBJ2-7
V: TRBV5-4
size: NA
D: NA
DNA: TGTGCCAGCAGCCCGGGGTTCGGACAGCCCTACGAGCAGTACTTC
CDR3: CASSPGFGQPYEQYF

J: TRBJ2-1
V: TRBV28
size: once
D: NA
DNA: TGTGCCAGCAGTACCGGCGGAGGGCCCTACAATGAGCAGTTCTTC
CDR3: CASSTGGGPYNEQFF

J: TRBJ1-3
V: TRBV11-2
size: NA
D: NA
DNA: TGTGCCAGCAGCTTAGATCGACCGCACTCTGGAAACACCATATATTTT
CDR3: CASSLDRPHSGNTIYF